This T cell receptor (beta chain) was sequenced in a study of blood T cell repertoires in COVID-19. Using immunoSEQ multiplex PCR, the repertoire was profiled, and TCRdb retains in-frame clones only, with some absent. The table records 60,000 to 85,000 clones, 83% of them present only once. Germline V gene data show CDR1 as SEHNR and CDR2 as FQNEAQ (reference sequence). CDR3 length equals 15 residues. Germline trimming cut 4 bases from V and 1 base from J; bases unmatched to any gene: 4. The receptor was isolated from a man older than 75 with acute or convalescent COVID-19. Input material: peripheral blood. V gene TRBV7-9 combines with J gene TRBJ2-7; TRBD1 matches at 10 bases. Here the CDR3 reads CASSSPGQGSYEQYF. The CDR3 coding sequence is TGTGCCAGCAGCTCCCCGGGACAGGGGTCCTACGAGCAGTACTTC.